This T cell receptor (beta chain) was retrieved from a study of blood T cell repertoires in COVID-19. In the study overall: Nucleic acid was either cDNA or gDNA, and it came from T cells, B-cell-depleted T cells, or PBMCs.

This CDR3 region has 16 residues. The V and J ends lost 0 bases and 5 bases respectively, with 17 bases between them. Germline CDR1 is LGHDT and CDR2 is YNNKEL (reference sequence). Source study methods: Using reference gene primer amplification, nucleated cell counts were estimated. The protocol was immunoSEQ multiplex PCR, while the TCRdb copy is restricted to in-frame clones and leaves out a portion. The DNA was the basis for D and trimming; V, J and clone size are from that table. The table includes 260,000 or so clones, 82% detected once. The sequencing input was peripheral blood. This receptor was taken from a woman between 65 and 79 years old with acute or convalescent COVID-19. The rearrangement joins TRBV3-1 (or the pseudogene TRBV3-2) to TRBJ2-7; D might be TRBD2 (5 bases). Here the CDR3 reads CASSQDGWVTGNEQYF. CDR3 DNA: TGTGCCAGCAGCCAAGATGGCTGGGTCACGGGGAACGAGCAGTACTTC.